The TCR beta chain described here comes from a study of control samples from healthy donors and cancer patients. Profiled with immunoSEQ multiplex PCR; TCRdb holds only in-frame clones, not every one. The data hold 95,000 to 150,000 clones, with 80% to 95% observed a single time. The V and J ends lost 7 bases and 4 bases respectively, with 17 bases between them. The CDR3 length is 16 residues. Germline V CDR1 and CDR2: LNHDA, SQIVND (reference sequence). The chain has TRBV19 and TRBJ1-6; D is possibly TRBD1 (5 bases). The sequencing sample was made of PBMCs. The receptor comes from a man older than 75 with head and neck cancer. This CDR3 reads CASKPPAGGYNSPLHF. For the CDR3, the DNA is TGTGCCAGTAAGCCCCCTGCCGGGGGATATAATTCACCCCTCCACTTT.